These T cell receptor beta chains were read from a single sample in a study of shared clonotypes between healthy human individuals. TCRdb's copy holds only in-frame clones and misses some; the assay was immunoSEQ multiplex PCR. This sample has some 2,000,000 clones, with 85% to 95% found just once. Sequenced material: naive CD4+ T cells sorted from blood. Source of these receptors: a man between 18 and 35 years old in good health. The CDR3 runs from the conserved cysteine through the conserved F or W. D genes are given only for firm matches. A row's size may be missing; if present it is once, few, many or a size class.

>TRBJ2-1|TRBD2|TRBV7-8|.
CASSPGGLAGGTRFF
TGTGCCAGCAGCCCCGGGGGACTAGCGGGAGGAACTCGGTTCTTC
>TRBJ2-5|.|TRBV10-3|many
CAIGGYKQETQYF
TGTGCCATTGGCGGCTATAAACAAGAGACCCAGTACTTC
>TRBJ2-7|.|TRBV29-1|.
CSVASVTYEQYF
TGCAGCGTTGCGTCCGTTACCTACGAGCAGTACTTC
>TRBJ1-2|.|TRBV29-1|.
CSVGGVNGYTF
TGCAGCGTTGGTGGTGTGAATGGCTACACCTTC
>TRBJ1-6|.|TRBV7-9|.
CASSWGRTALNSPLHF
TGTGCCAGCAGCTGGGGGCGGACAGCTCTAAATTCACCCCTCCACTTT
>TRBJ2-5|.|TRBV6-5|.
CASSYQVGGETQYF
TGTGCCAGCAGTTACCAGGTGGGGGGAGAGACCCAGTACTTC
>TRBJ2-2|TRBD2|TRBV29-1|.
CSVVRLAGNANTGELFF
TGCAGCGTTGTGAGACTAGCGGGGAACGCGAACACCGGGGAGCTGTTTTTT
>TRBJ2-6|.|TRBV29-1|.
CSVLGTLSNVLTF
TGCAGCGTCCTGGGGACCCTAAGTAACGTCCTGACTTTC
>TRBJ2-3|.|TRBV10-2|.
CASSESRDTQYF
TGCGCCAGCAGTGAGTCGAGAGATACGCAGTATTTT
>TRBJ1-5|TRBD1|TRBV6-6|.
CASSQGQGWTQPQHF
TGTGCCAGCAGTCAAGGACAGGGCTGGACTCAGCCCCAGCATTTT
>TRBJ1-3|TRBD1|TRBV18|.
CASSPLGQGAYSGNTIYF
TGTGCCAGCTCACCACTGGGACAGGGGGCCTACTCTGGAAACACCATATATTTT
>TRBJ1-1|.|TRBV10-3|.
CAIREGLGNTEAFF
TGTGCCATCAGAGAGGGCCTGGGGAACACTGAAGCTTTCTTT
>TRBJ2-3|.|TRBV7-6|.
CASSSQGNTDTQYF
TGTGCCAGCAGCTCCCAGGGAAACACAGATACGCAGTATTTT
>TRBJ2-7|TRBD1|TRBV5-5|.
CASSLMETGVYEQYF
TGTGCCAGCAGCTTGATGGAGACAGGGGTCTACGAGCAGTACTTC
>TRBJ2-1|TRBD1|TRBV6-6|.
CAIHPGQGYYNEQFF
TGTGCCATCCACCCGGGACAGGGGTACTACAATGAGCAGTTCTTC
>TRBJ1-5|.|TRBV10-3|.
CASSGGAIVNQPQHF
TGTGCCAGCAGTGGGGGGGCCATTGTCAATCAGCCCCAGCATTTT
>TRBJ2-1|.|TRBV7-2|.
CASSLRAAGQFF
TGTGCCAGCAGCTTAAGGGCTGCGGGGCAGTTCTTC
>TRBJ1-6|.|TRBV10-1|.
CASSPAGGKYNSPLHF
TGCGCCAGCAGTCCCGCTGGGGGGAAGTATAATTCACCCCTCCACTTT
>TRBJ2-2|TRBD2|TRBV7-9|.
CASSSQTSGAGTGELFF
TGTGCCAGCAGCTCTCAAACTAGCGGAGCCGGCACCGGGGAGCTGTTTTTT
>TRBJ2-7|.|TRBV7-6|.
CASSLGDRYEQYF
TGTGCCAGCAGCTTAGGGGACCGCTACGAGCAGTACTTC
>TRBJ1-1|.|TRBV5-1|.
CASSLDPGMNTEAFF
TGCGCCAGCAGCTTGGATCCGGGCATGAACACTGAAGCTTTCTTT
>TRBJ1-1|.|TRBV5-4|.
CASSLGDRNTEAFF
TGTGCCAGCAGCTTGGGAGACAGGAACACTGAAGCTTTCTTT
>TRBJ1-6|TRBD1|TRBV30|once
CAWSGQGGTSPLHF
TGTGCCTGGAGTGGGCAGGGGGGGACTTCACCCCTCCACTTT
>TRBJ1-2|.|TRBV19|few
CASSTSWTANYGYTF
TGTGCCAGTAGTACATCCTGGACAGCAAACTATGGCTACACCTTC
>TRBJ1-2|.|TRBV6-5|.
CASSISSGRSYGYTF
TGTGCCAGCAGCATATCTTCGGGAAGAAGCTATGGCTACACCTTC
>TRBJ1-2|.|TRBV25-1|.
CASSVQGRNYGYTF
TGTGCCAGCAGTGTTCAGGGAAGGAACTATGGCTACACCTTC
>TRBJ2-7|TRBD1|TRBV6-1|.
CASSGDRALTEQYF
TGTGCCAGCAGCGGGGACAGGGCCTTGACTGAGCAGTACTTC
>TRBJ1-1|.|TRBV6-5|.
CASSYFGQKAFF
TGTGCCAGCAGTTACTTCGGACAGAAAGCTTTCTTT
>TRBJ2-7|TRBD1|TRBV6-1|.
CASSPRTGGAYEQYF
TGTGCCAGCAGCCCCCGGACAGGGGGTGCCTACGAGCAGTACTTC
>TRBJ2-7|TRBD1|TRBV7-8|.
CASSDRDRGYEQYF
TGTGCCAGCAGCGACCGGGACAGGGGCTACGAGCAGTACTTC
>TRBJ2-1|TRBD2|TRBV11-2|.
CASSSTSGGSNEQFF
TGTGCCAGCAGCTCAACTAGCGGGGGGTCCAATGAGCAGTTCTTC
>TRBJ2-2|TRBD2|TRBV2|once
CASETSGRPGELFF
TGTGCCAGCGAGACTAGCGGGAGACCCGGGGAGCTGTTTTTT
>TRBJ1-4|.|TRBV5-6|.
CASSFKGANEKLFF
TGTGCCAGCAGCTTTAAGGGGGCTAATGAAAAACTGTTTTTT
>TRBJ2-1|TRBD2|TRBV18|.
CASSPPGTGGVLNEQFF
TGTGCCAGCTCACCACCCGGGACGGGAGGGGTGTTAAATGAGCAGTTCTTC
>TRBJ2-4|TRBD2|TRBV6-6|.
CASANSGGAKNIQYF
TGTGCCAGCGCGAATAGCGGGGGAGCCAAAAACATTCAGTACTTC
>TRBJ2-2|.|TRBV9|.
CASSVEVPKTNTGELFF
TGTGCCAGCAGCGTAGAGGTCCCTAAGACGAACACCGGGGAGCTGTTTTTT
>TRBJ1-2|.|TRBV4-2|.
CASSPGTGNYGYTF
TGTGCCAGCAGCCCCGGGACGGGCAACTATGGCTACACCTTC
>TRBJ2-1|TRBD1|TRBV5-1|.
CASSLAGTGSNNEQFF
TGCGCCAGCAGCTTGGCCGGGACAGGGAGCAACAATGAGCAGTTCTTC
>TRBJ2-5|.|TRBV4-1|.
CASSQARLGLSSWTQYF
TGCGCCAGCAGCCAAGCCCGGTTGGGGCTATCCTCGTGGACCCAGTACTTC
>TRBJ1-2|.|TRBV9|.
CASSVGPYGYTF
TGTGCCAGCAGCGTAGGTCCCTATGGCTACACCTTC
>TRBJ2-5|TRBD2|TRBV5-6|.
CASSKFSGGEETQYF
TGTGCCAGCAGCAAATTTAGCGGGGGGGAAGAGACCCAGTACTTC
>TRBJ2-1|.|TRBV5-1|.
CASSLLRGRGGYNEQFF
TGCGCCAGCAGCTTGTTGAGGGGTCGGGGAGGATACAATGAGCAGTTCTTC
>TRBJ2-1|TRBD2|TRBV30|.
CALGLADYNEQFF
TGTGCCTTGGGACTAGCGGACTACAATGAGCAGTTCTTC
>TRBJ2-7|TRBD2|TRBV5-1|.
CASSFGLAGTHEQYF
TGCGCCAGCAGCTTCGGACTAGCGGGGACCCACGAGCAGTACTTC
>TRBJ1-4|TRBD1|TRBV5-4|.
CASSRVGQGLSKLFF
TGTGCCAGCAGCCGGGTGGGACAGGGGTTGTCAAAACTGTTTTTT
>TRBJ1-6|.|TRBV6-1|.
CASSEADYNSPLHF
TGTGCCAGCAGTGAAGCAGATTATAATTCACCCCTCCACTTT